These T cell receptor beta chains were read from a single sample in a study of CD8 T cells in ankylosing spondylitis. TCRdb re-called the 5' RACE reads through MiXCR, storing one row per CDR3 protein. The sample lists 150,000 to 200,000 distinct CDR3 sequences, roughly 13% occurring once. The sequenced material came from blood, either unsorted or a sorted T cell fraction (not recorded which). The receptors shown here come from a female donor with ankylosing spondylitis or in good health (not recorded which). Each CDR3 is given without its conserved first and last residue.

V,J,CDR3
TRBV28,TRBJ2-2,ATILAGPSGELF
TRBV6-2/TRBV6-3,TRBJ1-5,ASSYGRGRQPQH
TRBV4-3,TRBJ2-1,ASSQDGASWARGEQF
TRBV27,TRBJ2-1,ASSTAFPTYNEQF
TRBV6-2/TRBV6-3,TRBJ1-4,ASSYVSDNEKLF
TRBV6-5,TRBJ2-7,ASSSLVGSYEQY
TRBV29-1,TRBJ1-1,SVDDRDRLMGAF
TRBV27,TRBJ1-2,ASSFSGYGYT
TRBV2,TRBJ2-3,ASSAGRSTDTQY
TRBV6-1,TRBJ2-1,ASSSNLPSYNEQF
TRBV20-1,TRBJ2-3,SAPGGTGGRDTQY
TRBV5-6,TRBJ2-1,ASSLGGVDEQF
TRBV12-3/TRBV12-4,TRBJ2-1,ASRGTSGLNEQF
TRBV7-2,TRBJ1-5,ASSSDGDQPQH
TRBV3-1,TRBJ2-1,ASSPRTSGRMVYNEQF
TRBV20-1,TRBJ1-4,SARVMLAANEKLF
TRBV5-1,TRBJ2-7,ASSFFGGNTYEQY
TRBV9,TRBJ2-2,ASSVARANTGELF
TRBV12-3/TRBV12-4,TRBJ2-7,ASSLVGGSSGVYGEQY
TRBV9,TRBJ2-7,ASTVGQELYEQY
TRBV15,TRBJ2-2,ATSRDRQAGELF
TRBV11-2,TRBJ2-5,ASSLLSAETQY
TRBV18,TRBJ1-1,ASSPTGGTEAF
TRBV27,TRBJ1-2,ASSLSVGSYGYT
TRBV4-3,TRBJ2-1,ASSQELGGNNEQF